The present entry profiles one T cell receptor beta chain with its context. What it binds is unknown. These data originate in a study of tumor-infiltrating lymphocytes in primary liver carcinoma. Across the whole study: All lesions had stage T1-T3 N0M0 and roughly 4 to 11 cm widths. In every tissue type, samples returned a similar yield of roughly 3.5 to 8 million productive TCRbeta reads.

TCR beta cDNA was reverse-transcribed from approximately 0.45 ug of total RNA. The reaction used a constant-region primer and ProtoScript II reverse transcriptase. Nested multiplex PCR, run for three rounds with slightly modified ARM-PCR, yielded TCR beta libraries. Researchers ran the first two PCR rounds for roughly 10 cycles each with TRBV1-TRBV30 forward primers and a C-beta reverse primer. One entry per CDR3 protein results from TCRdb running MiXCR on the multiplex PCR reads. This table has about 74,000 distinct CDR3 sequences, roughly 69% appearing once. Study results and caveats: Only about 8-25% of top clones were detected in each of the five tumor regions.

RNA and DNA were co-extracted from roughly 20-30 mg of unsorted bulk tissue. Every patient had chronic HBV infection and was treatment-naive. The V gene's germline CDR1 is KGHDR and CDR2 SFDVKD. V was cut by 2 bases and J by 0 bases, with 8 bases left in between. This CDR3 is built from 15 residues. The J gene is TRBJ2-3, the V gene TRBV24-1; D uncertain. This receptor was obtained from a middle-aged man with primary liver carcinoma and hepatitis B virus infection. Specimen: liver tumor tissue from sampling region 4. Subset indicated: tumor region T4, right-lateral pole. DNA of the CDR3: TGTGCCACCAGTGATTCGGCGAGAAGCACAGATACGCAGTATTTT. Translated: CATSDSARSTDTQYF.